This TCR beta chain was retrieved from a study of Ad26.COV2.S vaccination and SARS-CoV-2 variants (dated by TCRdb to about 2021). Context from the whole study: Vaccine-arm donors came from COV1001, a multicentre, randomized, double-blind, placebo-controlled phase I-IIa trial of Ad26.COV2.S in healthy adults. Dosing of Ad26.COV2.S was intramuscular, at either 5x10^10 or 1x10^11 viral particles, delivered as one shot or as two shots spaced 56 days apart. TCRbeta repertoire sequencing was used to assess the specificity and breadth of SARS-CoV-2-reactive T cell receptors after Ad26.COV2.S vaccination. The TCR-sequenced set comprised approximately 32 samples: 19 Ad26.COV2.S vaccine recipients, 5 placebo recipients and 8 SARS-CoV-2 convalescent individuals. Trial participants were randomized into five groups of five: low-dose or high-dose Ad26.COV2.S given once or twice, or placebo on both occasions. Investigators did not know the trial group allocation while performing experiments and assessing outcomes. Findings and caveats that apply to the study as a whole: After vaccination, substantial breadth of spike-specific CD8+ and CD4+ T cell responses was reported. The study lacked the statistical power to compare responses across vaccine doses or regimens. The authors noted that the TCR breadth and depth analyses may have underestimated total T cell responses. Vaccine and placebo recipients had comparable non-spike TCR breadth, which fits with the vaccine containing only spike. Higher spike-specific TCR breadth was observed in Ad26.COV2.S recipients than in placebo recipients (P = 0.0014).

Per the publication, the treatment or condition label means: roughly 20 received Ad26.COV2.S at low or high dose, single or two shots; several received placebo; per-sample allocation not given. Repertoires of vaccine and placebo recipients were sequenced from samples collected on day 63 after the first injection. Between 29 July and 7 August 2020, Cohort 1b enrolled 25 adults aged 18-55 years at one site in Boston, USA. Ad26.COV2.S was a replication-incompetent adenovirus type 26 vector expressing a prefusion-stabilized SARS-CoV-2 spike protein from the original Wuhan strain. Concerning this clone: Its antigen is still unknown. Base qualities are missing; no much larger clone stands one base away.

Including the terminal cysteine and phenylalanine, the CDR3 comprises 14 residues. Only the CDR3 DNA is retained, 42 bases long and in frame from the first base. V was cut back by 0 bases and J by 0 bases, leaving a gap of 5 bases between them. As encoded in the germline V gene (reference sequence), CDR1 is PRHDT while CDR2 is FYEKMQ. The immunoSEQ Assay was the method used to sequence TCRbeta CDR3 regions. After extraction, genomic DNA underwent amplification by bias-controlled multiplex PCR, followed by high-throughput sequencing. The authors processed their data as follows. To quantify the absolute abundance of every unique TCRbeta CDR3 region, sequences were collapsed and filtered. T cell fraction was estimated by normalization of TCRbeta template counts to usable DNA, with usable DNA being measured through amplification of reference genes present in all nucleated cells. Repertoire TCRs were annotated as SARS-CoV-2-specific by exact matching of V gene, CDR3 amino acid sequence and J gene to a known reactive TCR set. The reference SARS-CoV-2 TCR set was derived from MIRA and filtered for enrichment in COVID-19-positive ImmuneCODE repertoires, a step that removed public or cross-reactive TCRs. Drawing on the MIRA antigens, annotated TCRs were analysed further at the level of specific ORF or position within ORF. Depth was the summed frequency of annotated unique rearrangements, while breadth was defined as annotated unique rearrangements over total unique productive rearrangements. Two-sided Wilcoxon rank-sum tests were applied when comparing TCR breadth between groups. TCRdb re-hosts the immuneACCESS table, in-frame sequences only. Its copies lack some clones; in the studies checked, an unresolved V gene accounts for under half of them, and the cause for the rest is not known. The V and J calls and clone size are taken from that table; D and trimming were inferred from the DNA. The sample table holds approximately 240,000 clones, of which around 87% were seen once. The top ten hold approximately 11% of the sample.

This clonotype was sampled from a person between 18 and 59 years old who received the Ad26.COV2.S COVID-19 vaccine or a placebo. This material consisted of peripheral blood, taken in a trial of Ad26.COV2.S vaccine versus placebo. The chain employs TRBV13 and TRBJ1-1, with no D gene named confidently. CDR3 region: CASSLGGMNTEAFF. At the DNA level, the sequence is TGTGCCAGCAGCTTAGGAGGGATGAACACTGAAGCTTTCTTT.